This T cell receptor beta chain came from a study of response to subunit inactivated influenza vaccine. General observations from the study: The authors put forward the suggestion that each seasonal influenza vaccination may bring in only a limited number of new T cells.

TCRdb redid the calling of the RT-PCR reads with MiXCR, one entry per CDR3 protein. Here the sample spans approximately 520,000 distinct CDR3 sequences, 25% being singletons. Germline CDR1 MNHEY, CDR2 SMNVEV (reference sequence). This CDR3 is built from 15 residues. V shed 5 bases, J shed 1 base, and the junction held 5 bases outside the gene matches. This clonotype was recorded once. Its antigen is still unknown. The sequenced sample was CD4+ T cells sorted from PBMCs, obtained 5 days after vaccination. This TCR came from a man aged 50-59 years who received an inactivated influenza vaccine. This rearrangement joins TRBV27 to TRBJ2-3, with 8 bases fitting TRBD1. The CDR3 DNA sequence: TGTGCCAGCAGTACACCGGGACAGGGCACAGATACGCAGTATTTT. Translation gives CASSTPGQGTDTQYF.